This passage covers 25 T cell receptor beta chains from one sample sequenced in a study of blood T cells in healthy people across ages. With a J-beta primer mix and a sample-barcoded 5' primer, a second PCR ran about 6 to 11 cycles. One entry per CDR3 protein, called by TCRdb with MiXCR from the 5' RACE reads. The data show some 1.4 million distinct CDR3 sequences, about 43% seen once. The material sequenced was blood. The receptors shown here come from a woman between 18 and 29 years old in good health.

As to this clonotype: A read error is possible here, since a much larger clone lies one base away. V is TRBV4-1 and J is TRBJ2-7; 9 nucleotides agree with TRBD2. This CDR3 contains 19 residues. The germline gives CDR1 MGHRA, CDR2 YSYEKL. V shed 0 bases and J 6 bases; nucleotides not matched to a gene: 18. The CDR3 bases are TGCGCCAGCAGCCAAGATAGTTTGTTAGCGGGAGAGTTGTTTGGCGAGCAGTACTTC. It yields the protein CASSQDSLLAGELFGEQYF.

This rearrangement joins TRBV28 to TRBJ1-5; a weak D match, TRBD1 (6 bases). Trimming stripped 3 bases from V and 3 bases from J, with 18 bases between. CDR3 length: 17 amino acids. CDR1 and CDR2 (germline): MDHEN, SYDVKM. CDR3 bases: TGTGCCAGCAGTTTGGGGGGGTTAGGGACACCCAATCAGCCCCAGCATTTT. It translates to CASSLGGLGTPNQPQHF.

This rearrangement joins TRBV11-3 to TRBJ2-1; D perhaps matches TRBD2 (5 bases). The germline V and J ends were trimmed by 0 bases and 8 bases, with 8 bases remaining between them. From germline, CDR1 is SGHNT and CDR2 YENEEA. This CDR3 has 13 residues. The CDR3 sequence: CASSLDSRDEQFF. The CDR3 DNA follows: TGTGCCAGCAGCTTAGATTCGCGGGATGAGCAGTTCTTC.

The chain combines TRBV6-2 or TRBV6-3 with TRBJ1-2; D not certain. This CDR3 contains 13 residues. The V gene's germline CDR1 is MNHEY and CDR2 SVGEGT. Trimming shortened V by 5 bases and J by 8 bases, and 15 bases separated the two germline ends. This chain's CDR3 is CASSPPVQQGYTF. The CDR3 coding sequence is TGTGCCAGCAGTCCCCCCGTCCAGCAGGGCTACACCTTC.

DNA of the CDR3: TGTGCCAGCAGGCCCGAACGGGGAGAGCAGTACTTC. This codes for CASRPERGEQYF. The rearrangement joins TRBV6-1 to TRBJ2-7; D may be TRBD2 (5 bases). This CDR3 has 12 amino acids. The V gene lost 6 bases and the J gene lost 7 bases, with 13 bases spanning the gap. CDR1 and CDR2 from the germline V gene are MNHNS and SASEGT.

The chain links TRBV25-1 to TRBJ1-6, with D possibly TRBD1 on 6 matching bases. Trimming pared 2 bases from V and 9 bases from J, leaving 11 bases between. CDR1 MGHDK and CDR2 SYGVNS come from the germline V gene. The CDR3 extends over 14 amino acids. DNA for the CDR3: TGTGCCAGCAGTGAACCAGGGGCGGGTTCACCCCTCCACTTT. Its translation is CASSEPGAGSPLHF.

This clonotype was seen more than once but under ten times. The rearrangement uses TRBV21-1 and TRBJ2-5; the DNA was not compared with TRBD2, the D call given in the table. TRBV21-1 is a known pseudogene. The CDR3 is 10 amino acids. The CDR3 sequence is CASIGWRQYF. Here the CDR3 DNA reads TGTGCCAGCATCGGTTGGAGGCAGTACTTC.

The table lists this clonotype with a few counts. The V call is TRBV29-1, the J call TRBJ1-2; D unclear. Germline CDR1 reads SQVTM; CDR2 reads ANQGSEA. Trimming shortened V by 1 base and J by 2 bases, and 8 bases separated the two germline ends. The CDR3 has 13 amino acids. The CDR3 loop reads CSVEGEANYGYTF. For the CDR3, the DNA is TGCAGCGTTGAAGGTGAGGCGAACTATGGCTACACCTTC. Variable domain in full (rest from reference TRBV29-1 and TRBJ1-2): SAVISQKPSRDICQRGTSLTIQCQVDSQVTMMFWYRQQPGQSLTLIATANQGSEATYESGFVIDKFPISRPNLTFSTLTVSNMSPEDSSIYLCSVEGEANYGYTFGSGTRLTVV.

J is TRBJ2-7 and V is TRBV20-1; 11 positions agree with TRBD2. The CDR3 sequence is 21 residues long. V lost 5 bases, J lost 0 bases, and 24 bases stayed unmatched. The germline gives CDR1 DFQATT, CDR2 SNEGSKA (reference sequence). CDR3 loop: CSAGPRGGKSSGGTVSYEQYF. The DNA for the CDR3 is TGCAGTGCTGGGCCCAGGGGTGGGAAGTCTAGCGGGGGGACGGTCTCCTACGAGCAGTACTTC.

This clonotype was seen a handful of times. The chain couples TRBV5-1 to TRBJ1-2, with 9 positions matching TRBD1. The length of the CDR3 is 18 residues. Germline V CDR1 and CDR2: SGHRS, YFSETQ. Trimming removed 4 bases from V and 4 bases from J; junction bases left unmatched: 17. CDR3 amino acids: CASSPEPGQGTGFYGYTF. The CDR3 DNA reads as TGCGCCAGCAGCCCGGAGCCGGGACAGGGCACTGGGTTCTATGGCTACACCTTC.

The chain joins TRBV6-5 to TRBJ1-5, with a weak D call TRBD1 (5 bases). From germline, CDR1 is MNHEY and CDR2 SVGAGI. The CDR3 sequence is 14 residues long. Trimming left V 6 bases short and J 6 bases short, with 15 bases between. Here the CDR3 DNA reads TGTGCCAGCAGGGGGGAGGGATTCGGTCAGCCCCAGCATTTT. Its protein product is CASRGEGFGQPQHF.

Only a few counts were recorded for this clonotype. CDR3 amino acids: CASSLGGGGATYEQYF. Written as DNA, the CDR3 is TGCGCCAGCAGCCTAGGAGGAGGGGGGGCTACCTACGAGCAGTACTTC. The V gene is TRBV4-1, the J gene TRBJ2-7, with D perhaps matching TRBD2 (7 bases). V lost 4 bases and J 2 bases, leaving 18 bases between the germline ends. The germline gives CDR1 MGHRA, CDR2 YSYEKL. The CDR3 is 16 amino acids.

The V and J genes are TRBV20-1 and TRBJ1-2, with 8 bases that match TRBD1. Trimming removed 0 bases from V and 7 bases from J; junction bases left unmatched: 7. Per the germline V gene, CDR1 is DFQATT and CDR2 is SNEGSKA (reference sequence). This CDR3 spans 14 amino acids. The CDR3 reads CSARDADRDFGYTF. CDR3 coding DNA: TGCAGTGCTAGAGACGCGGACAGGGATTTTGGCTACACCTTC.

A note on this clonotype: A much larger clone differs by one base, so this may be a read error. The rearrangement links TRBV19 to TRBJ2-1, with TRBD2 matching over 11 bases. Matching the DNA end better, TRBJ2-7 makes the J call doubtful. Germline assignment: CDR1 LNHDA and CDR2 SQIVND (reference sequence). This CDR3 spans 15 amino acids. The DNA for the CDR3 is TGTGCCAGTAGACTAACTAGCGGGGGTTACAATGAGCAGTACTTC. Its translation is CASRLTSGGYNEQYF.

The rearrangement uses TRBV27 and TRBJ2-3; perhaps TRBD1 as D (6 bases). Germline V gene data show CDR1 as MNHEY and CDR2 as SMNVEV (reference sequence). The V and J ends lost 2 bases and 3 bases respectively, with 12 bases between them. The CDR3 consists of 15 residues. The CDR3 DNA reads TGTGCCAGCAGTTTAGACTCGGACAGTACAGATACGCAGTATTTT. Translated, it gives CASSLDSDSTDTQYF.

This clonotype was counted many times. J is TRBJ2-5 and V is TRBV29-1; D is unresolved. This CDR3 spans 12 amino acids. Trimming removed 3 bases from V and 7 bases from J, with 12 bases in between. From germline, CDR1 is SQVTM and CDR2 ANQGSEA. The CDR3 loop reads CSVEHPPGTQYF. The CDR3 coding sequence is TGCAGCGTTGAGCACCCCCCCGGGACCCAGTACTTC.

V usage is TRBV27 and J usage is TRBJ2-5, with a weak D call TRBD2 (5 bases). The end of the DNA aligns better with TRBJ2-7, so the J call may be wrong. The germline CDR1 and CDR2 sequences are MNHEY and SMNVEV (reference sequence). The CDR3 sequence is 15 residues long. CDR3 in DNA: TGTGCCAGCAGTTCGGCCTTGCGGGCGGCCTACGAGCAGTACTTC. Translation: CASSSALRAAYEQYF.

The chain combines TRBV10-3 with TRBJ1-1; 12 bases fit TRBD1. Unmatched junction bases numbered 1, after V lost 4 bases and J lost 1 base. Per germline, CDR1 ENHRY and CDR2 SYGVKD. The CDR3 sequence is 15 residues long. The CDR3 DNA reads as TGTGCCATCAGTGGGGGACAGGGGGCGAACACTGAAGCTTTCTTT. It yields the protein CAISGGQGANTEAFF.

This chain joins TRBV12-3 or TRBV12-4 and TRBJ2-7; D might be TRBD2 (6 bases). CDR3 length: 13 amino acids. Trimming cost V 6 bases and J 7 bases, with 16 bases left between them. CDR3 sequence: CASSRTSSHEQYF. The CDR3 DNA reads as TGTGCCAGCAGCCGTACTAGCTCCCATGAGCAGTACTTC.

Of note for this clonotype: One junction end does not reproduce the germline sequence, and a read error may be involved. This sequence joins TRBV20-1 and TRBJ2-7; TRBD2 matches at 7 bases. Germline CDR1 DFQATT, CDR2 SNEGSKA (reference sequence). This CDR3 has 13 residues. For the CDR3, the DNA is TGCAGTGCTGGAGAAGCGGGACGGAACGAGCAGTACTTC. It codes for CSAGEAGRNEQYF.

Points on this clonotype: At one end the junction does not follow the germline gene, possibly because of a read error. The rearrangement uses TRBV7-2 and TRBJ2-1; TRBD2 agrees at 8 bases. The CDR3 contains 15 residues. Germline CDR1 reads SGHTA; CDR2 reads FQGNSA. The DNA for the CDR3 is TGTGCCAGCAGCCGACTAGCGCAGACCTACAATGGGCAGTTCTTC. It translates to CASSRLAQTYNGQFF.

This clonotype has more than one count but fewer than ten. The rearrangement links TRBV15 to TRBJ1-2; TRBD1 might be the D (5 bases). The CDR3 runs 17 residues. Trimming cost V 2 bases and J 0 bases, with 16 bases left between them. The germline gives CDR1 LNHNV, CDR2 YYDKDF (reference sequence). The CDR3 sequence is CATSRIPQQATNYGYTF. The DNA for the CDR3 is TGTGCCACCAGCAGAATCCCTCAACAGGCCACTAACTATGGCTACACCTTC.

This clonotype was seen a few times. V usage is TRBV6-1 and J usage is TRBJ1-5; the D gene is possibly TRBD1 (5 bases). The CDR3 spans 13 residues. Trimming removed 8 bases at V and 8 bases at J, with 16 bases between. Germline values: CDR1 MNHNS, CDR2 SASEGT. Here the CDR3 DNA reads TGTGCCAGCGTTCGGGGCCCTTTGGAGCCCCAGCATTTT. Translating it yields CASVRGPLEPQHF.

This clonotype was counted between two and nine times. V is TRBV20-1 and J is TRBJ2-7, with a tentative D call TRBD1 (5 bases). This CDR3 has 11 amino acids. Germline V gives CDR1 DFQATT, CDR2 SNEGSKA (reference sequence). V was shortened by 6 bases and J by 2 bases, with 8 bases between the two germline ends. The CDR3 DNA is TGCAGTGCCTTAGGGGCCTACGAGCAGTACTTC. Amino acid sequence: CSALGAYEQYF.

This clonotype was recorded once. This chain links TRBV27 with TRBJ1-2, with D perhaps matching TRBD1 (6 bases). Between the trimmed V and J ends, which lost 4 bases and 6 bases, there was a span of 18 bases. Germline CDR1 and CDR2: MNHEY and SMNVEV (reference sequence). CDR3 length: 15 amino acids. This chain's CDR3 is CASSCKGRGGNGYTF. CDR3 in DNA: TGTGCCAGCAGTTGTAAGGGGAGAGGGGGGAATGGCTACACCTTC.